The rows below give T cell receptor beta chains drawn from one sample of a study of cytomegalovirus exposure and HLA in healthy donors. Profiled with immunoSEQ multiplex PCR; TCRdb holds only in-frame clones, not every one. Of 200,000 or so clones in the sample, 80% to 85% were seen once. Specimen: PBMCs. These TCRs come from a boy aged 5-17 years in good health and CMV-seronegative. Both conserved end residues are part of each CDR3. D genes are given only for firm matches. Size values are once, few and many counts, or a class for expanded clones, and some rows have none.

len: 16; abundance: -; v_gene: TRBV29-1; j_gene: TRBJ1-1; d_gene: -; CDR3aa: CSVEGTLVGRNLGAFF; CDR3nt: TGCAGCGTTGAAGGTACCCTGGTGGGCCGTAATCTGGGAGCTTTCTTT
len: 13; abundance: -; v_gene: TRBV5-1; j_gene: TRBJ2-7; d_gene: TRBD1; CDR3aa: CASSFGTGYEQYF; CDR3nt: TGCGCCAGCAGCTTCGGGACAGGGTACGAGCAGTACTTC
len: 14; abundance: -; v_gene: TRBV15; j_gene: TRBJ1-4; d_gene: -; CDR3aa: CATSRQGLGEKLFF; CDR3nt: TGTGCCACCAGCAGACAGGGGCTCGGTGAAAAACTGTTTTTT
len: 13; abundance: once; v_gene: TRBV5-6; j_gene: TRBJ1-2; d_gene: TRBD1; CDR3aa: CASIFRDSVEYTF; CDR3nt: TGTGCCAGCATATTCCGGGACAGCGTTGAGTACACCTTC
len: 16; abundance: -; v_gene: TRBV19; j_gene: TRBJ1-2; d_gene: -; CDR3aa: CASSTAAFQGRDGYTF; CDR3nt: TGTGCCAGTAGTACAGCAGCATTCCAGGGGAGAGATGGCTACACCTTC
len: 11; abundance: -; v_gene: TRBV29-1; j_gene: TRBJ2-7; d_gene: -; CDR3aa: CSGGYRDEQYF; CDR3nt: TGCAGCGGAGGATACAGGGACGAGCAGTACTTC
len: 15; abundance: -; v_gene: TRBV27; j_gene: TRBJ1-6; d_gene: TRBD1; CDR3aa: CASSWSGGQNSPLHF; CDR3nt: TGTGCCAGCAGTTGGAGCGGGGGACAGAATTCACCCCTCCACTTT
len: 14; abundance: -; v_gene: TRBV29-1; j_gene: TRBJ2-1; d_gene: -; CDR3aa: CSVAGTAGVLMAFF; CDR3nt: TGCAGCGTCGCCGGGACAGCGGGGGTTTTAATGGCGTTCTTC
len: 11; abundance: -; v_gene: TRBV19; j_gene: TRBJ1-4; d_gene: -; CDR3aa: CASSTSEKLFF; CDR3nt: TGTGCCAGTAGTACCAGTGAAAAACTGTTTTTT
len: 15; abundance: -; v_gene: TRBV18; j_gene: TRBJ1-5; d_gene: TRBD1; CDR3aa: CASSPTGTGNQPQHF; CDR3nt: TGTGCCAGCTCACCCACTGGGACAGGTAATCAGCCCCAGCATTTT
len: 17; abundance: -; v_gene: TRBV18; j_gene: TRBJ2-1; d_gene: TRBD1; CDR3aa: CASSPKAGTGVVSEQFF; CDR3nt: TGTGCCAGCTCACCGAAGGCCGGGACAGGGGTAGTGAGTGAGCAGTTCTTC
len: 15; abundance: -; v_gene: TRBV7-2; j_gene: TRBJ2-7; d_gene: -; CDR3aa: CASSPPQGISYEQYF; CDR3nt: TGTGCCAGCAGCCCACCACAGGGAATTTCTTACGAGCAGTACTTC
len: 17; abundance: -; v_gene: TRBV6-1; j_gene: TRBJ2-2; d_gene: -; CDR3aa: CASSEAIAGSNTGELFF; CDR3nt: TGTGCCAGCAGTGAAGCAATCGCCGGGTCGAACACCGGGGAGCTGTTTTTT
len: 15; abundance: -; v_gene: TRBV9; j_gene: TRBJ1-4; d_gene: -; CDR3aa: CASSTQTGTNEKLFF; CDR3nt: TGTGCCAGCAGCACCCAGACAGGTACTAATGAAAAACTGTTTTTT
len: 14; abundance: -; v_gene: TRBV10-1; j_gene: TRBJ2-7; d_gene: TRBD1; CDR3aa: CASSARQGPYEQYF; CDR3nt: TGCGCCAGCAGTGCGAGACAGGGTCCCTACGAGCAGTACTTC
len: 15; abundance: -; v_gene: TRBV5-1; j_gene: TRBJ2-7; d_gene: TRBD2; CDR3aa: CASSSWMAGGGEQYF; CDR3nt: TGCGCCAGCAGCTCCTGGATGGCGGGAGGAGGGGAGCAGTACTTC
len: 16; abundance: -; v_gene: TRBV7-6; j_gene: TRBJ2-7; d_gene: -; CDR3aa: CASSFGQGSGPREQYF; CDR3nt: TGTGCCAGCAGCTTTGGGCAAGGGAGCGGGCCTCGCGAGCAGTACTTC
len: 15; abundance: -; v_gene: TRBV5-4; j_gene: TRBJ2-5; d_gene: TRBD2; CDR3aa: CASSLSGGARETQYF; CDR3nt: TGTGCCAGCAGCTTATCGGGGGGGGCCCGGGAGACCCAGTACTTC
len: 16; abundance: -; v_gene: TRBV4-1; j_gene: TRBJ1-6; d_gene: TRBD1; CDR3aa: CASSQEVVGQDSPLHF; CDR3nt: TGCGCCAGCAGCCAAGAAGTCGTAGGACAGGATTCACCCCTCCACTTT
len: 12; abundance: -; v_gene: TRBV19; j_gene: TRBJ1-5; d_gene: TRBD1; CDR3aa: CASTQGDQPQHF; CDR3nt: TGTGCCAGTACCCAGGGGGATCAGCCCCAGCATTTT
len: 15; abundance: -; v_gene: TRBV30; j_gene: TRBJ2-5; d_gene: TRBD2; CDR3aa: CAWSVGLAGRETQYF; CDR3nt: TGTGCCTGGAGTGTAGGACTAGCGGGGCGGGAGACCCAGTACTTC
len: 15; abundance: few; v_gene: TRBV7-2; j_gene: TRBJ2-7; d_gene: TRBD2; CDR3aa: CASSSGRGGNYEQYF; CDR3nt: TGTGCCAGCAGCTCCGGGCGGGGGGGAAACTACGAGCAGTACTTC
len: 16; abundance: -; v_gene: TRBV6-5; j_gene: TRBJ1-2; d_gene: -; CDR3aa: CASSYSAGAPNYGYTF; CDR3nt: TGTGCCAGCAGTTACTCTGCGGGGGCTCCTAACTATGGCTACACCTTC
len: 14; abundance: -; v_gene: TRBV5-1; j_gene: TRBJ2-2; d_gene: -; CDR3aa: CASSLGLNTGELFF; CDR3nt: TGCGCCAGCAGCTTGGGACTTAACACCGGGGAGCTGTTTTTT
len: 12; abundance: -; v_gene: TRBV28; j_gene: TRBJ1-1; d_gene: -; CDR3aa: CASSSSTSRAFF; CDR3nt: TGTGCCAGCAGCTCCTCGACTAGTCGGGCTTTCTTT
len: 16; abundance: -; v_gene: TRBV11-2; j_gene: TRBJ2-6; d_gene: TRBD2; CDR3aa: CAGGVSRQKGANVLTF; CDR3nt: TGTGCCGGGGGGGTGTCGAGGCAAAAAGGGGCCAACGTCCTGACTTTC
len: 20; abundance: -; v_gene: TRBV4-1; j_gene: TRBJ2-7; d_gene: -; CDR3aa: CASSQAMAQGFKSESHEQYF; CDR3nt: TGCGCCAGCAGCCAAGCCATGGCACAGGGTTTTAAGTCGGAGAGCCACGAGCAGTACTTC
len: 19; abundance: once; v_gene: TRBV2; j_gene: TRBJ2-7; d_gene: TRBD1; CDR3aa: CASSQIIGTGGSPTYEQYF; CDR3nt: TGTGCCAGCTCCCAGATCATCGGGACAGGGGGTTCACCGACCTACGAGCAGTACTTC
len: 13; abundance: -; v_gene: TRBV14; j_gene: TRBJ2-7; d_gene: -; CDR3aa: CASSQVSSYEQYF; CDR3nt: TGTGCCAGCAGCCAAGTCAGCTCCTACGAGCAGTACTTC
len: 15; abundance: -; v_gene: TRBV5-1; j_gene: TRBJ2-3; d_gene: -; CDR3aa: CASSLVGRESDTQYF; CDR3nt: TGCGCCAGCAGCTTGGTTGGCCGGGAATCGGATACGCAGTATTTT
len: 12; abundance: -; v_gene: TRBV28; j_gene: TRBJ1-1; d_gene: -; CDR3aa: CASAGENTEAFF; CDR3nt: TGTGCCAGCGCAGGGGAGAACACTGAAGCTTTCTTT
len: 15; abundance: -; v_gene: TRBV6-6; j_gene: TRBJ1-5; d_gene: -; CDR3aa: CASRSTESLNQPQHF; CDR3nt: TGTGCCAGCAGATCGACAGAGAGCCTAAATCAGCCCCAGCATTTT
len: 14; abundance: -; v_gene: TRBV9; j_gene: TRBJ2-5; d_gene: -; CDR3aa: CASSGQGLGETQYF; CDR3nt: TGTGCCAGCAGCGGCCAGGGTTTAGGGGAGACCCAGTACTTC
len: 15; abundance: -; v_gene: TRBV10-3; j_gene: TRBJ1-2; d_gene: -; CDR3aa: CAISLAAGSYYGYTF; CDR3nt: TGTGCCATCAGTTTAGCGGCAGGCAGCTACTATGGCTACACCTTC
len: 14; abundance: -; v_gene: TRBV2; j_gene: TRBJ1-4; d_gene: TRBD1; CDR3aa: CASSLDRGDEKLFF; CDR3nt: TGTGCCAGCAGCCTAGACAGGGGAGATGAAAAACTGTTTTTT